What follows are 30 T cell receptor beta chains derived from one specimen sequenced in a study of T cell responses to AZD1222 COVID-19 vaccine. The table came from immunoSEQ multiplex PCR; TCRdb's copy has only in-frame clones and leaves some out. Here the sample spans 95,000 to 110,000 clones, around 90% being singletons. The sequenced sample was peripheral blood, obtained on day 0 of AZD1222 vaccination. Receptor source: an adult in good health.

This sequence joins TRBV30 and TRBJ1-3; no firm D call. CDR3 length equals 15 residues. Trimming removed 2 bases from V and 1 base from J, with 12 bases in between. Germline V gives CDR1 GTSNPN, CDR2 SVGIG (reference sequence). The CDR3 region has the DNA TGTGCCTGGAGTCCAGGCCCGGGGTCTGGAAACACCATATATTTT. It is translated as CAWSPGPGSGNTIYF. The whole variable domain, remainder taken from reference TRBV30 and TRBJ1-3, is SQTIHQWPATLVQPVGSPLSLECTVEGTSNPNLYWYRQAAGRGLQLLFYSVGIGQISSEVPQNLSASRPQDRQFILSSKKLLLSDSGFYLCAWSPGPGSGNTIYFGEGSWLTVV.

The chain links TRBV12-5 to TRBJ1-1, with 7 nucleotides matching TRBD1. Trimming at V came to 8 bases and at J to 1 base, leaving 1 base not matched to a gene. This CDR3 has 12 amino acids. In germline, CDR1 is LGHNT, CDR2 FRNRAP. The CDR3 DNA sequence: TGTGCTAGTCGACAGGGGAACACTGAAGCTTTCTTT. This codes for CASRQGNTEAFF.

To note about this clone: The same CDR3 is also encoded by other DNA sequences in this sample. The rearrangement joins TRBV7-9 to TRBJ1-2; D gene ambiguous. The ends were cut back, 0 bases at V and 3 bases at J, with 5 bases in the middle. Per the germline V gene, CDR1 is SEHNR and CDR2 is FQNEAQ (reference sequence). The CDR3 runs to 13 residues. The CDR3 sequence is CASSLARDYGYTF. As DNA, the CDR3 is TGTGCCAGCAGCTTAGCAAGAGACTATGGCTACACCTTC.

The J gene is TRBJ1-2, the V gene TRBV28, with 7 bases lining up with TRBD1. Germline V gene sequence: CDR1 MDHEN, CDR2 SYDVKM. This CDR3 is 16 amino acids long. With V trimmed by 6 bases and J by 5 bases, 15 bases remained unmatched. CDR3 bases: TGTGCCAGCAGGCGACAGGGTGGTCCCTTAGGGTATGGCTACACCTTC. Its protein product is CASRRQGGPLGYGYTF.

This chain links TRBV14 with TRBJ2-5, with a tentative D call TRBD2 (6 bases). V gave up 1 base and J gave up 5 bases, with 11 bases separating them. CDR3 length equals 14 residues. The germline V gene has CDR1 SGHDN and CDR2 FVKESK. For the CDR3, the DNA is TGTGCCAGCAGCCAAGTCGGGGGTAGGGAGACCCAGTACTTC. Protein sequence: CASSQVGGRETQYF.

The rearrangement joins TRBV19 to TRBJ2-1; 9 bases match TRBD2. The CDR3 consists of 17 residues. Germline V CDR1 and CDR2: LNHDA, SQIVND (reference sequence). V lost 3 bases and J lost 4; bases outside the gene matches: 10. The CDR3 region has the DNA TGTGCCAGTAGTATGAAGCGGGGGGCCCCCCCATACAATGAGCAGTTCTTC. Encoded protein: CASSMKRGAPPYNEQFF.

DNA of the CDR3: TGTGCCAGTAGTCGGGACGGTAGCAATCAGCCCCAGCATTTT. It yields the protein CASSRDGSNQPQHF. V and J are TRBV19 and TRBJ1-5; D perhaps matches TRBD1 (5 bases). Trimming pared 5 bases from V and 0 bases from J, leaving 8 bases between. There are 14 residues in the CDR3. CDR1 and CDR2 from the germline V gene are LNHDA and SQIVND (reference sequence). The full variable domain, with the rest looked up from reference TRBV19 and TRBJ1-5, is DGGITQSPKYLFRKEGQNVTLSCEQNLNHDAMYWYRQDPGQGLRLIYYSQIVNDFQKGDIAEGYSVSREKKESFPLTVTSAQKNPTAFYLCASSRDGSNQPQHFGDGTRLSIL.

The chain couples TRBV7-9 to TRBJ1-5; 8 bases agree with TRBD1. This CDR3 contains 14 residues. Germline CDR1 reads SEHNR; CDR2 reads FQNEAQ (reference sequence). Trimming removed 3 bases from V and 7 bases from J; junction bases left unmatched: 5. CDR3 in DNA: TGTGCCAGCAGCTTGGACAGGGCTCGGCAGCCCCAGCATTTT. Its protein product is CASSLDRARQPQHF.

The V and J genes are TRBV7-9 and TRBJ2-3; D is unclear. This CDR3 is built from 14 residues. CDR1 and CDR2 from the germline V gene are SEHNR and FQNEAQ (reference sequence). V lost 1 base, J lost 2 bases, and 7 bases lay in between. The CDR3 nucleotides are TGTGCCAGCAGCTTAGGGGGTATCACAGATACGCAGTATTTT. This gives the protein CASSLGGITDTQYF.

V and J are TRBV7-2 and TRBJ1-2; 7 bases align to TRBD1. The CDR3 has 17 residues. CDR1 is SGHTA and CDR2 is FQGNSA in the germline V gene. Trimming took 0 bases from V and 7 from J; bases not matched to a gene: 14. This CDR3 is CASSLAVGPRTGTGYTF. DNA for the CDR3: TGTGCCAGCAGCTTAGCGGTGGGTCCCCGGACAGGCACTGGCTACACCTTC.

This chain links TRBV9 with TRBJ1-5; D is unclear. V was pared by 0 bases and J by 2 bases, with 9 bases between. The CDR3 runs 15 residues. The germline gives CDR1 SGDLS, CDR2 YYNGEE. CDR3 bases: TGTGCCAGCAGCGTAGGACCTGTGGGCAATCAGCCCCAGCATTTT. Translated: CASSVGPVGNQPQHF.

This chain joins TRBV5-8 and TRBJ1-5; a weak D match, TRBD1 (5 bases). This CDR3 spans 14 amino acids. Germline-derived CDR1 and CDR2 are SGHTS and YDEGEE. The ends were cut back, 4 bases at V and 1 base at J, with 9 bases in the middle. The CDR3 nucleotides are TGTGCCAGCAGCCCCGACAGAAGCAATCAGCCCCAGCATTTT. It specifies CASSPDRSNQPQHF.

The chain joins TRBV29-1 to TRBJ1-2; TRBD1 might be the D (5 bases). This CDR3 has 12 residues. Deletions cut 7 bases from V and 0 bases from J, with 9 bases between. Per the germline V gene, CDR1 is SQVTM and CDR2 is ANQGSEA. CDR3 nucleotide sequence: TGCAGCGGCGGGACGGCTAACTATGGCTACACCTTC. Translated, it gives CSGGTANYGYTF.

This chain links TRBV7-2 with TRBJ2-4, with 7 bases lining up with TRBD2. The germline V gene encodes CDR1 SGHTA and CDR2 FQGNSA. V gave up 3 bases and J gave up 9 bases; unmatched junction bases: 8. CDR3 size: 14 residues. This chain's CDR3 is CASSFGTTPPIQYF. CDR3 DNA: TGTGCCAGCAGCTTCGGGACTACGCCCCCCATTCAGTACTTC.

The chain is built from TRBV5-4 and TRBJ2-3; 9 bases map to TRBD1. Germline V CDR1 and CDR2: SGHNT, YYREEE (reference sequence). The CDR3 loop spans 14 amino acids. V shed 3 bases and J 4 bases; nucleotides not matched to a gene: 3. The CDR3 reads CASSSQGAADTQYF. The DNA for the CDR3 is TGTGCCAGCAGCTCACAGGGGGCCGCAGATACGCAGTATTTT.

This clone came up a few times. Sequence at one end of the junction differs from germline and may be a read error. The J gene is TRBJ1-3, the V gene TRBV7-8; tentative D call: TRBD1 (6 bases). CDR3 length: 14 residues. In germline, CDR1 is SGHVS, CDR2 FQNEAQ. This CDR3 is CASSLTGTGNTIYF. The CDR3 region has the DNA TGTGCCAGCAGCCTCACAGGGACTGGGAACACCATATATTTT.

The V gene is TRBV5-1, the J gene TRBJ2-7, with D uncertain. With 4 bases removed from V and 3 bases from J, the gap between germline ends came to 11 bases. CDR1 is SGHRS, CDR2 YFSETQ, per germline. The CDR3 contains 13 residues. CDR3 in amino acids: CASSIGSNYEQYF. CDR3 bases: TGCGCCAGCAGCATCGGGTCGAACTACGAGCAGTACTTC.

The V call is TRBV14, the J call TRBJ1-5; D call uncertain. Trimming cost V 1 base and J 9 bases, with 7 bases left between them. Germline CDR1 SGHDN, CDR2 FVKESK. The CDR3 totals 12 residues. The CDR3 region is CASSQGWGPQHF. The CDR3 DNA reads TGTGCCAGCAGCCAAGGGTGGGGGCCCCAGCATTTT. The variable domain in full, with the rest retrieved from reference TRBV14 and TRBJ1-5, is EAGVTQFPSHSVIEKGQTVTLRCDPISGHDNLYWYRRVMGKEIKFLLHFVKESKQDESGMPNNRFLAERTGGTYSTLKVQPAELEDSGVYFCASSQGWGPQHFGDGTRLSIL.

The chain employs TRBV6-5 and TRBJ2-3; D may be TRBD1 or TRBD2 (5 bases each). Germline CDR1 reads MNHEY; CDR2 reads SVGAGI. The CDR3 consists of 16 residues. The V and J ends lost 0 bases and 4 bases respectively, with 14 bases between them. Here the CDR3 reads CASSYSSTGPSDTQYF. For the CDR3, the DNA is TGTGCCAGCAGTTACTCTAGCACGGGACCGTCAGATACGCAGTATTTT.

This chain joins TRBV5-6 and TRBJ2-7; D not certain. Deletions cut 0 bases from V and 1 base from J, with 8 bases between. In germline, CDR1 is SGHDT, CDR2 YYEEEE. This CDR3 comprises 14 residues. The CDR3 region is CASSLVGQSYEQYF. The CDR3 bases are TGTGCCAGCAGCTTGGTAGGGCAGTCCTACGAGCAGTACTTC. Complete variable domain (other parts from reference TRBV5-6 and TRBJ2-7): DAGVTQSPTHLIKTRGQQVTLRCSPKSGHDTVSWYQQALGQGPQFIFQYYEEEERQRGNFPDRFSGHQFPNYSSELNVNALLLGDSALYLCASSLVGQSYEQYFGPGTRLTVT.

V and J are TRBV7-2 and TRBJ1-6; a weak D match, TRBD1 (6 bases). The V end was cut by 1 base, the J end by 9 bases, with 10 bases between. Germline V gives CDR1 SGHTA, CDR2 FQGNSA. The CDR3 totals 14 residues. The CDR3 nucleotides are TGTGCCAGCAGCTTAGAGGGGGTAGCTTCACCCCTCCACTTT. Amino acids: CASSLEGVASPLHF.

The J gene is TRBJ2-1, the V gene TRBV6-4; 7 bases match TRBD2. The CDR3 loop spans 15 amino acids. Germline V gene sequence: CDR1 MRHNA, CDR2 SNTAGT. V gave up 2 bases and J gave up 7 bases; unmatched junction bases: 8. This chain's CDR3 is CASSDAGGRRNEQFF. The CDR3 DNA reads TGTGCCAGCAGTGACGCCGGGGGGAGAAGAAATGAGCAGTTCTTC.

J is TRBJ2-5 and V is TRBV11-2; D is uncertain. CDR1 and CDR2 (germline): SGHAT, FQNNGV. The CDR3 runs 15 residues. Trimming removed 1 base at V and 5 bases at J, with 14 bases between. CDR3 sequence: CASSLGDAFRETQYF. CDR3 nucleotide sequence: TGTGCCAGCAGCTTAGGTGATGCTTTCCGGGAGACCCAGTACTTC.

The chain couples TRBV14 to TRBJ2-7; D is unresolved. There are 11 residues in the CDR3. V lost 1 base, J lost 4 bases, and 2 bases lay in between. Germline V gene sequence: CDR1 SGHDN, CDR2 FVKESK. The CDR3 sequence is CASSQGYEQYF. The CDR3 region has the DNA TGTGCCAGCAGCCAAGGTTACGAGCAGTACTTC. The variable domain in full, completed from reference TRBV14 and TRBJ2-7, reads EAGVTQFPSHSVIEKGQTVTLRCDPISGHDNLYWYRRVMGKEIKFLLHFVKESKQDESGMPNNRFLAERTGGTYSTLKVQPAELEDSGVYFCASSQGYEQYFGPGTRLTVT.

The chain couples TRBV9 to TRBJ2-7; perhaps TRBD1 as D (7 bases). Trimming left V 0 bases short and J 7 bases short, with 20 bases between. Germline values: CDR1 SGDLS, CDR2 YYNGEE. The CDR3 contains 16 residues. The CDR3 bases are TGTGCCAGCAGCGTAGCAGGGGGGAGCGGGCCCCTTGAGCAGTACTTC. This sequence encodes CASSVAGGSGPLEQYF.

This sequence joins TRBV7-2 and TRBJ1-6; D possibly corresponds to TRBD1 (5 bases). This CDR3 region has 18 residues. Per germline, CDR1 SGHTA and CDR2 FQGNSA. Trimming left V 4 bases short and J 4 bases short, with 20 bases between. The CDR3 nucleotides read TGTGCCAGCAGCTCGGACATCCCTATCCCGGCTTATAATTCACCCCTCCACTTT. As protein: CASSSDIPIPAYNSPLHF.

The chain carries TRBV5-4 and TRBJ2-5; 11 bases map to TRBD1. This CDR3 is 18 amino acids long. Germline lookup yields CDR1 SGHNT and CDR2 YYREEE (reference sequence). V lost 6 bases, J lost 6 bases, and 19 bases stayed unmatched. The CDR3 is CASITPLTPGQGVKTQYF. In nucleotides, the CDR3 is TGTGCCAGCATAACCCCACTAACCCCGGGACAGGGGGTAAAGACCCAGTACTTC.

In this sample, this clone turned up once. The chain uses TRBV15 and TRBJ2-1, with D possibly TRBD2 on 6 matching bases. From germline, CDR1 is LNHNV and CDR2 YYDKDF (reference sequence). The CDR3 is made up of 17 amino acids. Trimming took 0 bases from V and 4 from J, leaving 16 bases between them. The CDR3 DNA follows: TGTGCCACCAGCAGAGAAGGCGGGACTGGCCTATACAATGAGCAGTTCTTC. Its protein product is CATSREGGTGLYNEQFF.

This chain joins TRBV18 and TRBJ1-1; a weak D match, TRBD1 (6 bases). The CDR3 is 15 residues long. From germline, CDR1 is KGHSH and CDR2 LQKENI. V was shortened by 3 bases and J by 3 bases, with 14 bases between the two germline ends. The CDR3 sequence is CASSPLAGADTEAFF. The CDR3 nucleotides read TGTGCCAGCTCACCTCTGGCGGGGGCGGACACTGAAGCTTTCTTT.

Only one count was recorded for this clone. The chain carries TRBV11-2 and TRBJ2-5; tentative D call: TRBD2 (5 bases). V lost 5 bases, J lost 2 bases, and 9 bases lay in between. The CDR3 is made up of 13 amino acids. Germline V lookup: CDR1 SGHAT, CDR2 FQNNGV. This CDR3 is CASSMGVQETQYF. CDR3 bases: TGTGCCAGCAGCATGGGAGTACAAGAGACCCAGTACTTC.